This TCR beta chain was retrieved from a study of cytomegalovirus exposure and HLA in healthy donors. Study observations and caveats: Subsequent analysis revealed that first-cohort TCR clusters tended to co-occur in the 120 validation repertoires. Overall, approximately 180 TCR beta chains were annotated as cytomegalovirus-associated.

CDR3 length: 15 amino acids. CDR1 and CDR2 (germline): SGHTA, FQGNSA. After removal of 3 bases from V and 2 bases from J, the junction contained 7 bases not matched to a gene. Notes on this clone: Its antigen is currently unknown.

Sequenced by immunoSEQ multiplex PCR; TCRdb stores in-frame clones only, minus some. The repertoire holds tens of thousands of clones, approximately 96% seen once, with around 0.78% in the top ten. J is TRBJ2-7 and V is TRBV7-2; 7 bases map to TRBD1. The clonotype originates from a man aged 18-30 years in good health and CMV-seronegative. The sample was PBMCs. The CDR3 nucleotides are TGTGCCAGCAGCTTTCGACAGGGTACGCCCTACGAGCAGTACTTC. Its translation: CASSFRQGTPYEQYF.